One and the same sample provided the 14 T cell receptor beta chains below, sequenced in a study of shared clonotypes between healthy human individuals. Repertoires were generated with immunoSEQ multiplex PCR, while TCRdb's copy carries only in-frame clones and drops some. Here the sample spans over 1.4 million clones, 95% to 97% being singletons. Sequencing used naive CD4+ T cells sorted from blood. Subset described: CD45RA+ positively selected. The receptors were gathered from a man in his thirties or forties in good health.

The chain links TRBV11-2 to TRBJ2-2; D not certain. The length of the CDR3 is 14 residues. Germline CDR1 is SGHAT and CDR2 is FQNNGV. Trimming removed 4 bases at V and 6 bases at J, with 12 bases between. CDR3 DNA: TGTGCCAGCAGCTCGGTCATGGGTGCCGGGGAGCTGTTTTTT. Its translation is CASSSVMGAGELFF.

The rearrangement joins TRBV6-4 to TRBJ2-2; 9 bases fit TRBD1. V was pared by 6 bases and J by 1 base, with 3 bases of the junction left unmatched. The CDR3 sequence is 15 residues long. In germline, CDR1 is MRHNA, CDR2 SNTAGT. The chain's CDR3 is CASSGTGMNTGELFF. The CDR3 coding sequence is TGTGCCAGCAGCGGGACAGGGATGAACACCGGGGAGCTGTTTTTT.

The chain uses TRBV19 and TRBJ2-1; 8 nucleotides line up with TRBD2. CDR1 and CDR2 (germline): LNHDA, SQIVND (reference sequence). CDR3 length equals 14 residues. The trim removed 7 bases at V and 4 bases at J, leaving 6 bases unmatched. In DNA form, the CDR3 reads TGTGCCAGTATCGCGGGAGGAAGGTACAATGAGCAGTTCTTC. The encoded protein is CASIAGGRYNEQFF.

This chain uses TRBV6-5 with TRBJ2-1; 7 bases fit TRBD2. V dropped 8 bases and J dropped 0; count of bases not matched to a gene: 7. Germline V gene lookup returns CDR1 MNHEY and CDR2 SVGAGI. The CDR3 is made up of 15 amino acids. This CDR3 is CASRTRMSSYNEQFF. The CDR3 nucleotides read TGTGCCAGCCGGACTAGGATGAGCTCCTACAATGAGCAGTTCTTC.

The chain uses TRBV2 and TRBJ2-3; TRBD2 is a possible D gene (7 bases). This CDR3 region has 14 residues. The V end lost 6 bases, the J end lost 6 bases, and 16 bases lay between the germline ends. Germline V gene sequence: CDR1 SNHLY, CDR2 FYNNEI. The CDR3, as DNA: TGTGCCAGCAGCCTCGGACTAGGGGGGGATACGCAGTATTTT. As protein: CASSLGLGGDTQYF.

A word on this clone: Other DNA sequences within the sample encode an identical CDR3. The chain carries TRBV7-9 and TRBJ2-7, with D possibly being TRBD2 (5 bases). The CDR3 totals 14 residues. V lost 0 bases and J 2 bases, leaving 8 bases between the germline ends. Germline CDR1 reads SEHNR; CDR2 reads FQNEAQ (reference sequence). As DNA, the CDR3 is TGTGCCAGCAGCTTAGCCGGACTTCCCTACGAGCAGTACTTC. It specifies CASSLAGLPYEQYF.

This chain joins TRBV2 and TRBJ2-7; possible D gene TRBD1, 6 bases. The CDR3 has 12 residues. V was pared by 7 bases and J by 2 bases, with 9 bases between. Germline CDR1 SNHLY, CDR2 FYNNEI. The CDR3 is CASIRDTYEQYF. CDR3 bases: TGTGCCAGCATCCGGGACACCTACGAGCAGTACTTC. The complete variable domain, with remaining parts taken from reference TRBV2 and TRBJ2-7, reads EPEVTQTPSHQVTQMGQEVILRCVPISNHLYFYWYRQILGQKVEFLVSFYNNEISEKSEIFDDQFSVERPDGSNFTLKIRSTKLEDSAMYFCASIRDTYEQYFGPGTRLTVT.

The chain employs TRBV13 and TRBJ2-1; 8 bases are shared with TRBD1. The V gene's germline CDR1 is PRHDT and CDR2 FYEKMQ (reference sequence). The ends lost 4 bases at V and 6 bases at J; junction bases unmatched: 5. This CDR3 is built from 14 residues. CDR3 region: CASSSRTGSNEQFF. The CDR3 coding sequence is TGTGCCAGCAGCTCCAGGACAGGGTCCAATGAGCAGTTCTTC.

With regard to this clone: Other DNA sequences in the sample encode the same CDR3. This rearrangement joins TRBV5-1 to TRBJ2-7; TRBD1 matches at 8 bases. This CDR3 has 14 amino acids. Germline V gives CDR1 SGHRS, CDR2 YFSETQ. V shed 4 bases and J 2 bases; nucleotides not matched to a gene: 5. The CDR3 region is CASSLGQGPYEQYF. DNA of the CDR3: TGCGCCAGCAGCCTAGGACAGGGACCCTACGAGCAGTACTTC. Full variable domain (remainder filled in from reference TRBV5-1 and TRBJ2-7): KAGVTQTPRYLIKTRGQQVTLSCSPISGHRSVSWYQQTPGQGLQFLFEYFSETQRNKGNFPGRFSGRQFSNSRSEMNVSTLELGDSALYLCASSLGQGPYEQYFGPGTRLTVT.

The gene calls are TRBV15 and TRBJ2-2, with TRBD2 identical over 13 bases. Germline V CDR1 and CDR2: LNHNV, YYDKDF (reference sequence). The CDR3 extends over 16 amino acids. Trimming at V came to 1 base and at J to 7 bases, leaving 3 bases not matched to a gene. CDR3 in amino acids: CATSRARLAGGGELFF. CDR3 DNA sequence: TGTGCCACCAGCAGAGCCCGACTAGCGGGGGGCGGGGAGCTGTTTTTT.

The genes are TRBV29-1 and TRBJ2-3; 7 positions agree with TRBD1. From germline, CDR1 is SQVTM and CDR2 ANQGSEA. The length of the CDR3 is 17 residues. The V gene end was trimmed by 7 bases and the J gene end by 2 bases; junction bases not matched to a gene: 18. CDR3 coding DNA: TGCAGCGCATCAGTAGAACCGGGACAGAGTTACACAGATACGCAGTATTTT. Protein product: CSASVEPGQSYTDTQYF.

In DNA, the CDR3 is TGCGCCAGCAGCTTGGGACAGTACCCTATAATGCGCTACACCTTC. Protein: CASSLGQYPIMRYTF. The V gene is TRBV5-1, the J gene TRBJ1-2, with a tentative D call TRBD1 (5 bases). The V end was cut by 0 bases, the J end by 9 bases, with 18 bases between. This CDR3 comprises 15 residues. Germline CDR1 is SGHRS and CDR2 is YFSETQ.

The chain carries TRBV11-3 and TRBJ2-1; 7 positions agree with TRBD2. This CDR3 has 12 residues. The V gene end was trimmed by 5 bases and the J gene end by 10 bases; junction bases not matched to a gene: 5. Per germline, CDR1 SGHNT and CDR2 YENEEA. CDR3: CASSPLGGEQFF. The DNA of the CDR3 is TGTGCCAGCAGCCCCCTGGGGGGGGAGCAGTTCTTC.

The chain has TRBV29-1 and TRBJ1-1, with a tentative D call TRBD1 (5 bases). V was shortened by 4 bases and J by 1 base, with 10 bases between the two germline ends. Germline-derived CDR1 and CDR2 are SQVTM and ANQGSEA. The CDR3 covers 13 residues. CDR3 DNA: TGCAGCGTTGGTAGGGGAGGGAACACTGAAGCTTTCTTT. Translating gives CSVGRGGNTEAFF.